The source of this T cell receptor (beta chain) is a study of T-cell reconstitution after alpha-beta-depleted transplantation in children. Unique molecular identifiers tagged the TCRbeta library. TCRdb reprocessed the PCR reads with MiXCR, giving one entry per CDR3 protein. The sample lists about 640,000 distinct CDR3 sequences; over 10% were seen once. V lost 2 bases, J lost 0 bases, and 4 bases stayed unmatched. CDR1 and CDR2 from the germline V gene are DFQATT and SNEGSKA (reference sequence). This CDR3 is 15 amino acids long. Whole-study findings and limits: A year had passed since transplant, and T-cell counts and diversity by then came mostly from newly produced T cells. The high TCRbeta diversity at day 60 in some patients came from surviving recipient T cells and thymic progenitors.

A note on this clonotype: The antigen remains undetermined.

The sample here was PBMCs, mostly from graft donor cells, taken 360 days after TCRalphabeta/CD19-depleted stem cell transplant. The chain is built from TRBV20-1 and TRBJ2-3; TRBD2 matches at 8 bases. This TCR was recovered from a male patient between 5 and 17 years old who had a stem cell transplant for acute myeloid leukemia, so the T cells may come from the graft donor. For the CDR3, the DNA is TGCAGTGCTAGATGGACTAGCACTAGCACAGATACGCAGTATTTT. Translating it yields CSARWTSTSTDTQYF.